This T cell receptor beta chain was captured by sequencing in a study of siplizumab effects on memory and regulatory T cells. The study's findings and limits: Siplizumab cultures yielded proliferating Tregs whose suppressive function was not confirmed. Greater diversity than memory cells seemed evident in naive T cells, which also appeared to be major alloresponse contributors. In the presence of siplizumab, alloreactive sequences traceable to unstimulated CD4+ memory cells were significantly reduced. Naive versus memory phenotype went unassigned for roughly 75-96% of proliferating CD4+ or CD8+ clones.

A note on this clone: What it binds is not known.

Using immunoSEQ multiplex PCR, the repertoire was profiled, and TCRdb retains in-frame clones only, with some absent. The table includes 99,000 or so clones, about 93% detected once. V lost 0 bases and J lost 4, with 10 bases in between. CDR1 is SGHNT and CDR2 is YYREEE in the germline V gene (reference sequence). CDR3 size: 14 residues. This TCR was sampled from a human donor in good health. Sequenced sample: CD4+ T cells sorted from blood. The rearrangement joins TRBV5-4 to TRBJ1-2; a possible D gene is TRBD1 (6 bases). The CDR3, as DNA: TGTGCCAGCAGCTTGGTGGGAGGGGGCTATGGCTACACCTTC. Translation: CASSLVGGGYGYTF.